This TCR beta chain was retrieved from a study of shared clonotypes between healthy human individuals. Original analysis: With immunoSEQ giving junction-only sequences and no quality scores, filtering differed. The assay was immunoSEQ multiplex PCR, and TCRdb's table has in-frame clones only and misses some. That table furnishes V, J and clone size, whereas the DNA furnished D and trimming. The repertoire holds 550,000 to 600,000 clones, with 98% as singletons. CDR1 is KGHSH and CDR2 is LQKENI in the germline V gene. V gave up 0 bases and J gave up 3 bases, with 9 bases separating them. The CDR3 extends over 14 amino acids. The naive CD8 population came from CD45RO-negative cells selected for CCR7, without terminally differentiated effector memory CD45RA+ cells.

Sequenced material: naive CD8+ T cells sorted from blood. The chain uses TRBV18 and TRBJ2-7; D unclear. This sequence was found in a young man in good health. CDR3 sequence (DNA): TGTGCCAGCTCACCACCTCAGGACCTCTACGAGCAGTACTTC. Residues: CASSPPQDLYEQYF.